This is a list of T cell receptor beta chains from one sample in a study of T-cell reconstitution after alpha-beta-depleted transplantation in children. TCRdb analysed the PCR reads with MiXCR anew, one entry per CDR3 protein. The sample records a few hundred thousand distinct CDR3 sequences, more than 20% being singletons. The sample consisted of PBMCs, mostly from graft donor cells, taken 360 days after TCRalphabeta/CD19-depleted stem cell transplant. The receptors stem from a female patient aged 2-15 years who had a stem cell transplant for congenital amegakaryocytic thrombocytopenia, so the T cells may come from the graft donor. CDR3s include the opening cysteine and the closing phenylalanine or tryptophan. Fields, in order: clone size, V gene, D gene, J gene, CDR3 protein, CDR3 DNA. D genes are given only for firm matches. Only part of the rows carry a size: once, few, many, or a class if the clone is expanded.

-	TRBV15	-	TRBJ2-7	CATSRISGQSYEQYF	TGTGCCACCAGCAGAATTTCAGGGCAGTCCTACGAGCAGTACTTC
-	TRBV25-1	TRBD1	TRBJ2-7	CASSDYRDSSYEQYF	TGTGCCAGCAGTGATTACCGGGACAGTTCCTACGAGCAGTACTTC
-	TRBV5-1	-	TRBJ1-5	CASSPDSNQPQHF	TGCGCCAGCAGCCCGGACAGCAATCAGCCCCAGCATTTT
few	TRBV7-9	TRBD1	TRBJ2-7	CASSLTQGGEQYF	TGTGCCAGCAGCTTAACACAGGGGGGAGAGCAGTACTTC
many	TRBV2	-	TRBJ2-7	CASRVITSYEQYF	TGTGCCAGCAGGGTAATTACCTCCTACGAGCAGTACTTC
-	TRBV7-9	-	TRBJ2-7	CASSPSAGGYYEQYF	TGTGCCAGCAGCCCATCGGCTGGGGGCTACTACGAGCAGTACTTC
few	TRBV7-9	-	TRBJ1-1	CASSLARGAGEAFF	TGTGCCAGCAGCTTAGCCCGGGGGGCCGGGGAAGCTTTCTTT
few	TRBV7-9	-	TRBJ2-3	CASSPEGRRLRAQYF	TGTGCCAGCAGCCCTGAGGGACGGAGGTTGCGGGCGCAGTATTTT
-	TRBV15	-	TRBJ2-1	CATSRDQGGWNEQFF	TGTGCCACCAGCAGAGATCAGGGGGGGTGGAATGAGCAGTTCTTC
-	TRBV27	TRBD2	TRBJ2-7	CASSFRLAGVRTYEQYF	TGTGCCAGCAGTTTTAGGCTAGCGGGGGTTAGGACCTACGAGCAGTACTTC